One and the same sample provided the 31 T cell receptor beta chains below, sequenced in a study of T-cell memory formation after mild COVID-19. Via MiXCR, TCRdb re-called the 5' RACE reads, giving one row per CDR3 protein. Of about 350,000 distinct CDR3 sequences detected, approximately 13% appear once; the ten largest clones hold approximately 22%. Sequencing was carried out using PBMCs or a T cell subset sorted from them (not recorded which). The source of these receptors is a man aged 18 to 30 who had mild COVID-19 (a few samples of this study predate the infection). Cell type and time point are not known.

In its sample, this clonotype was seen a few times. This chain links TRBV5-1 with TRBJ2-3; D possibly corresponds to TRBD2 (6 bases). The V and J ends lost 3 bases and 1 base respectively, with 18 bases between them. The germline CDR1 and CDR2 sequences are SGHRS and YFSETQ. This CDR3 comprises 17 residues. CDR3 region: CASSSVLAGLGTDTQYF. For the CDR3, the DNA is TGCGCCAGCAGCTCGGTACTCGCGGGGCTGGGCACAGATACGCAGTATTTT.

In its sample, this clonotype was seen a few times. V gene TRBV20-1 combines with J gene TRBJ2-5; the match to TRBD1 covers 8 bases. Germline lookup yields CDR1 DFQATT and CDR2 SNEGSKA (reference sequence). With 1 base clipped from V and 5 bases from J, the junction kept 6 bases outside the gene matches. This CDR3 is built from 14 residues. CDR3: CSARGTPGGETQYF. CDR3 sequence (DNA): TGCAGTGCTAGAGGCACCCCAGGGGGCGAGACCCAGTACTTC.

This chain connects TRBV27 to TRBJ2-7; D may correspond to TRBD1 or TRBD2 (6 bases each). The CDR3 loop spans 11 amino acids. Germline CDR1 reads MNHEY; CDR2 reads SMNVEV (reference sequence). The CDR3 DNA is TGTGCGGAGGGGGGCAGCTACGAGCAGTACTTC. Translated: CAEGGSYEQYF.

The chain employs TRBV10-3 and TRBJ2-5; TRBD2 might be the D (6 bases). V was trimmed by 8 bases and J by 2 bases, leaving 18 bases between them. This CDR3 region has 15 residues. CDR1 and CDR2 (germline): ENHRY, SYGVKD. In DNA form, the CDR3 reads TGTGCCATCGGGGATGGGACTGACGTACAAGAGACCCAGTACTTC. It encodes CAIGDGTDVQETQYF.

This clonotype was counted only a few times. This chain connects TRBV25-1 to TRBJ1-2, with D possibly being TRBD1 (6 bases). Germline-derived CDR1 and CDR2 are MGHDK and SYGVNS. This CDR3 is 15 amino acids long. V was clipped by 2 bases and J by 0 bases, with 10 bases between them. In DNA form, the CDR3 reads TGTGCCAGCAGTGAACGGGGGGCTACTAACTATGGCTACACCTTC. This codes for CASSERGATNYGYTF.

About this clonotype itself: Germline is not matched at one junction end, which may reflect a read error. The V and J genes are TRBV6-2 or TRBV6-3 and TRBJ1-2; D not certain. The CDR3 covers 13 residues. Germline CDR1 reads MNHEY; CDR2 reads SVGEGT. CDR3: CASSYERTYGCTF. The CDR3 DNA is TGTGCCAGCAGTTACGAGCGTACCTATGGCTGCACCTTC.

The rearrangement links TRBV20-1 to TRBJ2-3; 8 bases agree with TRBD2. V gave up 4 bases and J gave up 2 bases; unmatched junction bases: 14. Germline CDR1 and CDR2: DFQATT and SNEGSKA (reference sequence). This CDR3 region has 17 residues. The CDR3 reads CSAIGPGSGVPTDTQYF. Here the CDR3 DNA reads TGCAGTGCTATCGGGCCGGGTAGCGGGGTACCCACAGATACGCAGTATTTT.

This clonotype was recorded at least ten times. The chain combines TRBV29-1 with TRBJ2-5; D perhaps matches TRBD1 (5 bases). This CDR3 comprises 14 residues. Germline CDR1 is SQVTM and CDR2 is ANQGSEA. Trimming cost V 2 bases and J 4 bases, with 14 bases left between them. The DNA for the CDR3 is TGCAGCGTTGAAAAGACAGCTCGCGGAGAGACCCAGTACTTC. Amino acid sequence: CSVEKTARGETQYF.

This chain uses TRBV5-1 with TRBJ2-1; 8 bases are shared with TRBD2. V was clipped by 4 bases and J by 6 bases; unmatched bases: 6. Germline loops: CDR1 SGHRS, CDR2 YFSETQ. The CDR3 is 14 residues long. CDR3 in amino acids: CASSVGGALNEQFF. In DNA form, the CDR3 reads TGCGCCAGCAGCGTCGGGGGGGCCCTCAATGAGCAGTTCTTC.

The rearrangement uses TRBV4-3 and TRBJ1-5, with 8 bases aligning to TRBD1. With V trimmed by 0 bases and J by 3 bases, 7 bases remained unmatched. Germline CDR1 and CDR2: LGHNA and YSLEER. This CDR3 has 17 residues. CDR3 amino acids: CASSQDLGQGHNQPQHF. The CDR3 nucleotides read TGCGCCAGCAGCCAAGATTTAGGACAGGGTCACAATCAGCCCCAGCATTTT.

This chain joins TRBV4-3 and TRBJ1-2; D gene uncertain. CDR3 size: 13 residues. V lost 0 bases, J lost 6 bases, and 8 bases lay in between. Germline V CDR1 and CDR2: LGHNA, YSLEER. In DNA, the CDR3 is TGCGCCAGCAGCCAAGAGGCGGGCAATGGCTACACCTTC. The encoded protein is CASSQEAGNGYTF.

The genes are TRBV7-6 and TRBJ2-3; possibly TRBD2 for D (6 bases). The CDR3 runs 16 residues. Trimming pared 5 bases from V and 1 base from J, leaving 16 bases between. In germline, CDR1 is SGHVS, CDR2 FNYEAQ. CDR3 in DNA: TGTGCCAGCAGCGCCCGACTAGTGCCGGGCACAGATACGCAGTATTTT. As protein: CASSARLVPGTDTQYF. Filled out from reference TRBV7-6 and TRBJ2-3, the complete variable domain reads GAGVSQSPRYKVTKRGQDVALRCDPISGHVSLYWYRQALGQGPEFLTYFNYEAQQDKSGLPNDRFSAERPEGSISTLTIQRTEQRDSAMYRCASSARLVPGTDTQYFGPGTRLTVL.

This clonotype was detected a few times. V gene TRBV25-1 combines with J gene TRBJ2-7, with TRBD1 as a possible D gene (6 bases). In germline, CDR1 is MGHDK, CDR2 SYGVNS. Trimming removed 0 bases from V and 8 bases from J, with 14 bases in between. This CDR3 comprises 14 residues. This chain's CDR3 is CASSEYGLQGKQYF. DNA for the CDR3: TGTGCCAGCAGTGAATATGGGCTTCAGGGGAAGCAGTACTTC.

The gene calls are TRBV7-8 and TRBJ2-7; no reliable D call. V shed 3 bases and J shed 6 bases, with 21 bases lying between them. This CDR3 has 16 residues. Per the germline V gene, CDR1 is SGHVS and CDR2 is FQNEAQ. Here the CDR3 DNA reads TGTGCCAGCAGCTTGGCCGGTTATAGACGCAGGTTCGAGCAGTACGTC. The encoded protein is CASSLAGYRRRFEQYV.

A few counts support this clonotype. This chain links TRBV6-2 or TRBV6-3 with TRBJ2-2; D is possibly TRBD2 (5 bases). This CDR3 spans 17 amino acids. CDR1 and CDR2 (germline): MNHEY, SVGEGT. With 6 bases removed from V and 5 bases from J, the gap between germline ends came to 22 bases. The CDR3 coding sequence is TGTGCCAGCAGCCGTTCCGGGAAAGGAGCTTTTACCGGGGAGCTGTTTTTT. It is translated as CASSRSGKGAFTGELFF.

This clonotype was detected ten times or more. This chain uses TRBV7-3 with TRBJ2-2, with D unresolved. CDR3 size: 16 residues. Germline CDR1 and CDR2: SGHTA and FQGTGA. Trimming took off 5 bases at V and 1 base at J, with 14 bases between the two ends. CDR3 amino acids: CASSPRVGRNTGELFF. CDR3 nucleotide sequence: TGTGCCAGCAGCCCCCGAGTGGGTAGGAACACCGGGGAGCTGTTTTTT.

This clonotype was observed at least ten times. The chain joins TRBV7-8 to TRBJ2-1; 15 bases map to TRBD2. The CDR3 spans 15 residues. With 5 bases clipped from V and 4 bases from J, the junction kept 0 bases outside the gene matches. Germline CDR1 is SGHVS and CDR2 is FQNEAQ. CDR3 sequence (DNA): TGTGCCAGCAGCGGGACTAGCGGGGGGTACAATGAGCAGTTCTTC. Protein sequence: CASSGTSGGYNEQFF.

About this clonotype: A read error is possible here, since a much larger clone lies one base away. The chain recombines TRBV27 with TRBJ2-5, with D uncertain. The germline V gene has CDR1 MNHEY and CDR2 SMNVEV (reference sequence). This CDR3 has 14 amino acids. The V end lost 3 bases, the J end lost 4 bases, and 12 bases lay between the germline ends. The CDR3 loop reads CASSLGWVRETQYF. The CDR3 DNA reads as TGTGCCAGCAGTTTGGGATGGGTGCGAGAGACCCAGTACTTC.

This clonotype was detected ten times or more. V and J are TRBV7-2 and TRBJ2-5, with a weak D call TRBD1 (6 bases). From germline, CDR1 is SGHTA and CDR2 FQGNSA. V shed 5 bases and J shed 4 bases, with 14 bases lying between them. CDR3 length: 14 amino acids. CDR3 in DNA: TGTGCCAGCAGCCTCTCAGGGGTAGGAGAGACCCAGTACTTC. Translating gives CASSLSGVGETQYF.

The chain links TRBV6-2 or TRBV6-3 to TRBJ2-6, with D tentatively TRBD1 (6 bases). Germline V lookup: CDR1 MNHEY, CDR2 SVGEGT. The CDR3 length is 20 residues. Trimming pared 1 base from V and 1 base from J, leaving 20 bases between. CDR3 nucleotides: TGTGCCAGCAGTTACTTCACCTTTGAGACAGGAAGATCTGGGGCCAACGTCCTGACTTTC. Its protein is CASSYFTFETGRSGANVLTF.

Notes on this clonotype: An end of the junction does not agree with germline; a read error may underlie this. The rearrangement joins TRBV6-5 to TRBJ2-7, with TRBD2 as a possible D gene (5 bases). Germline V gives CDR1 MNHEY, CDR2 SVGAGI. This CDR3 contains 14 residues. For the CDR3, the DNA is TGTGCCAGCAGTTACTCGAGGGTCTCCTACGAGCAGTACTTT. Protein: CASSYSRVSYEQYF.

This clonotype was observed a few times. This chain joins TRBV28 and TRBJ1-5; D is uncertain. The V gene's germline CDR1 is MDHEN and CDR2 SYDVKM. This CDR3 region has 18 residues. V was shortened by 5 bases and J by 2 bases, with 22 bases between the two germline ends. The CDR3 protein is CASSPPLIRDRRNQPQHF. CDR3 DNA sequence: TGTGCCAGCAGTCCCCCCCTCATAAGGGATAGGCGCAATCAGCCCCAGCATTTT.

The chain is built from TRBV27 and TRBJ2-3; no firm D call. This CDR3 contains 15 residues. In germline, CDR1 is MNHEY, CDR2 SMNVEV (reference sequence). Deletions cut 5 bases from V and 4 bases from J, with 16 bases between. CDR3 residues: CASSPPTLSSDTQYF. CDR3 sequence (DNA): TGTGCCAGCAGTCCGCCCACCCTCAGTTCAGATACGCAGTATTTT.

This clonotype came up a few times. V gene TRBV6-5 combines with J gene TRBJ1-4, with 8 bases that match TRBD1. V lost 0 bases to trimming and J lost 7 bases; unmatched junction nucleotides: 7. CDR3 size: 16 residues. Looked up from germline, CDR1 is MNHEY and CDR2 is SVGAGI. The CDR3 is CASSYSRTGWGEKLFF. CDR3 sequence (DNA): TGTGCCAGCAGTTACTCGCGGACAGGGTGGGGTGAAAAACTGTTTTTT.

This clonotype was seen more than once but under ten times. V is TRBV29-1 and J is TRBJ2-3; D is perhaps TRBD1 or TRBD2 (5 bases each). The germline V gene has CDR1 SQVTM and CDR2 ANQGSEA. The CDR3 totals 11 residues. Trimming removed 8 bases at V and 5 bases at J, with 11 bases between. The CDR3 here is CSSGGRDTQYF. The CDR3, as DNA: TGCAGCTCTGGGGGTCGAGATACGCAGTATTTT.

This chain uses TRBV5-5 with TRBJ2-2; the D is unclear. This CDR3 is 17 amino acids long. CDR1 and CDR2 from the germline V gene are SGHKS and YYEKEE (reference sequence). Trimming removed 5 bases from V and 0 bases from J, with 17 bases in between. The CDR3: CASRNYPSSANTGELFF. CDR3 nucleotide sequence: TGTGCCAGCAGGAACTACCCCTCGTCGGCGAACACCGGGGAGCTGTTTTTT.

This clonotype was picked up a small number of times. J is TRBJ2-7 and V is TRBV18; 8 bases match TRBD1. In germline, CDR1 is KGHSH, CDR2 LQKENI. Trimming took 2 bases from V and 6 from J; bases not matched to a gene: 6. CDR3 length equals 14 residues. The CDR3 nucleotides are TGTGCCAGCTCACCAAGCAGGGGGCAACGCGAGCAGTACGTC. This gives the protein CASSPSRGQREQYV.

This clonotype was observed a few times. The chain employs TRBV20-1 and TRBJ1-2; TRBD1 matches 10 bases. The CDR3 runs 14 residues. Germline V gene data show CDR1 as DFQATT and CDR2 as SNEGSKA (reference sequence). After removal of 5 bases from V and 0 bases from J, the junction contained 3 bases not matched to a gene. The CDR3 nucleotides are TGCAGTGCTCCCGGGACAGGGGCTAACTATGGCTACACCTTC. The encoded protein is CSAPGTGANYGYTF.

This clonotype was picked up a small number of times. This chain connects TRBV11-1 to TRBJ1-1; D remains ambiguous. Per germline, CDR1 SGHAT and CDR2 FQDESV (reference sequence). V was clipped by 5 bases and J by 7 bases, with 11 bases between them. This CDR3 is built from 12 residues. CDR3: CASSALHHEAFF. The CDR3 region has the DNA TGTGCCAGCAGCGCCCTGCACCATGAAGCTTTCTTT.

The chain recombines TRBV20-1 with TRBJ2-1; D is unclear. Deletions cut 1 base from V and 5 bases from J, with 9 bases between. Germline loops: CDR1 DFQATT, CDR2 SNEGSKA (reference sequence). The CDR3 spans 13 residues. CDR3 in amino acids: CSARGATDNEQFF. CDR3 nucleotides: TGCAGTGCTAGAGGGGCCACTGACAATGAGCAGTTCTTC.

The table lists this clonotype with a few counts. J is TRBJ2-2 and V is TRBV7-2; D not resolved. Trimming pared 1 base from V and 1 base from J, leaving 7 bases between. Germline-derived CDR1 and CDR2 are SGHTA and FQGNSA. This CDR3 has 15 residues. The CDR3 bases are TGTGCCAGCAGCTTAGGGCAGTTGAACACCGGGGAGCTGTTTTTT. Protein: CASSLGQLNTGELFF.